This T cell receptor beta chain was documented in a study of cytomegalovirus exposure and HLA in healthy donors (dated by TCRdb to 2015 to 2018). Regarding the research as a whole: According to an earlier analysis of 550 to 750 of the donors, about 179 million T cells yielded some 120 million unique TCR beta sequences and roughly 280 Gb of sequence data. To predict cytomegalovirus infection status, the study combined high-throughput TCR immunosequencing, statistical association of individual TCRs with disease status, and machine learning. Of the roughly 410 genotyped donors, 65% to 90% were placed in the genetic ancestry cluster associated with self-reported Caucasian donors. The aim of the study was to test whether cataloging public T cell receptors could identify signatures of past pathogen exposure. In a later genetic analysis, genome-wide SNP genotypes for about 65% of the roughly 670 donors were used, and that subset was treated as a discovery cohort. In an earlier analysis of roughly 600 of the donors, high-throughput TCR beta sequencing was used to judge whether each TCR beta V gene segment behaved as functional or pseudogenic. Every repertoire in the discovery cohort had been generated on one and the same sequencing platform. Typing coverage varied by locus: about 629-640 donors for A, B, C, DRB1 and DQB1; under 550 for DQA1; about 590 for DPA1; around 450 for DPB1. On average, roughly 240,000 unique TCR beta nucleotide sequences were sequenced per donor among a few hundred genotyped donors of the cohort, with roughly 20% of those sequences being non-productive. Donor age, sex, ethnicity and CMV serostatus were compiled alongside the repertoire data. In a later analysis, previously published TCR beta repertoires from 666 donors were re-analyzed and high-resolution HLA genotyping was added so that TCR occurrence patterns could be studied. HLA typing included class I and class II loci at four-digit resolution. Using immunosequencing, the study profiled T cell repertoires from about 610 subjects and related those repertoires to cytomegalovirus serostatus. Along with the approximately 600-subject first cohort, a separate validation cohort of some 130 different subjects was used. An early release covering roughly 640 HLA-typed donors comprised 300 to 350 gigabases of sequencing data and around 85 million unique TCR sequences. Rather than drawing on any new phenotypic data, the later analysis identified candidate immune exposures from TCR beta sequences and the way those sequences occurred across donors. Because of strong linkage in the cohort, four to six DR-DQ haplotypes were treated as single units for association and clustering.

Of note for this clone: The antigen it recognizes is unknown. No base quality information exists; no much larger clone differs at one position.

The library was generated by the immunoSEQ multiplex PCR assay. For the multiplex PCR, a mixture combining 60 forward primers for TCR Vbeta segments and 13 reverse primers for TCR Jbeta segments was used. The CDR3 region of rearranged TCR beta genes was amplified from genomic DNA with a multiplex PCR assay. Amplified TCR beta libraries were sequenced as 87-base-pair reads on the Illumina HiSeq System. As for the authors' bioinformatics: Across the 500 to 700 repertoires, a later analysis counted tens of millions of unique TCR beta chains, approximately 12 million of which were shared by at least two donors. Raw reads were error-corrected and collapsed into unique sequences by a nearest-neighbor algorithm in which closely related sequences were merged to remove PCR and sequencing errors. CDR3 sequences were aligned to IMGT reference sequences to assign V, D and J gene segments. Each retained sequence needed at least a six-nucleotide match to both a V gene segment and a J gene segment. Rearrangements were called productive when the CDR3 lacked stop codons and stayed in frame with V and J; all others were non-productive. CDR3 was defined by IMGT convention, running from the second conserved V-encoded cysteine to the conserved J-encoded phenylalanine. The earlier analysis of 587 of the donors excluded any sequence lacking an unambiguous match to a single V gene segment. An earlier analysis of fewer than 750 of the donors classified V segments as functional when productive rearrangements were above 56.7% and as segregating when the standard deviation between donors was above 5%. A statistical classification framework was built for diagnosing cytomegalovirus status from the catalog of TCR beta chain sequences. In a later analysis, V and J genes were assigned by comparing TCR nucleotide sequences against IMGT/GENE-DB human TR gene sequences. In a later analysis, CDR3 sequences and most-parsimonious VDJ recombination scenarios were assigned using the TCRdist pipeline. In a later analysis, each TCR beta chain was defined by its CDR3 amino acid sequence together with its V-gene family, and reads without a unique V-gene family were excluded. A later analysis removed nearly 600 highly shared, low-generation-probability nucleotide sequences to deal with suspected cross-contamination and a sequencing artifact. In a later analysis, a clonal expansion index was calculated for each public chain from normalized within-repertoire ranks of inferred template counts. In a later analysis, generation probabilities were computed with a VDJ recombination model fitted to out-of-frame rearrangements, and the resulting probabilities were checked against IGoR. In a later analysis, TCR-TCR, TCR-HLA and TCR-CMV co-occurrence was scored with hypergeometric tests, and a repertoire-size bias correction was applied to TCR pairs. False discovery rates were estimated in a later analysis by permuting HLA or CMV assignments 20 times. In a later analysis, co-occurring TCRs were grouped with DBSCAN, and TCRdist sequence similarity was added when clustering was performed within HLA-allele-positive subsets. Co-occurrence clustering excluded repertoires with fewer than 30,000 or more than 120,000 public chains, plus five with anomalous nucleotide sharing. The clones in this table, taken by TCRdb from immuneACCESS, are in-frame only. Not every clone is retained; where verified, under half of the shortfall comes from an unresolved V gene, and the cause of the rest is unknown. The V and J calls and clone size come from that table; D and trimming were worked out from the DNA. For this sample the table gives about 140,000 clones, of which around 76% were detected only once. The ten largest clones add up to around 3.7% of the sample.

CDR1 and CDR2, looked up from the germline V gene, are SGHRS and YFSETQ. Spanning cysteine to phenylalanine, the CDR3 consists of 14 amino acids. Solely the CDR3 DNA is kept, with 42 bases framed from the first base. Between the V and J ends, shortened by 2 bases and 0 bases respectively, the junction contains 5 bases. The cohort comprised more than 550 healthy bone marrow donors. At the time of sampling, all cohort members were nominally healthy, though unrecorded immune exposures were likely present. The donor was CMV seronegative and was included in the group of under 450 seronegative cohort members. Every donor gave a peripheral blood sample, and the peripheral blood mononuclear cells from that sample were used for TCR beta sequencing. Genomic DNA was extracted from the blood cell samples with the Qiagen DNeasy Blood Extraction Kit. Findings and caveats that apply to the study as a whole: Correlated functional status among segregating V segments might be attributable to linkage disequilibrium, but an unknown experimental factor could not be ruled out. Several of the top co-occurrence clusters appeared to be linked to parvovirus B19, influenza, CMV and Epstein-Barr virus, according to a later analysis. An earlier analysis of approximately 570 of the donors showed that most TCR beta V segments appeared in productive rearrangements either about 87% or about 30% of the time, which broadly matched IMGT annotations. In a later analysis, some 18,000 TCR beta sequences were associated with specific HLA alleles at a false discovery rate of 0.05. The earlier analysis of approximately 590 of the donors excluded some 16 rarely observed V segments, including chromosome 9 orphons, because counts were too low. A further reported finding was that TCR beta sequences accurately predicted the HLA-A and HLA-B alleles for most subjects in the first cohort. While some public TCRs were present in many individuals, most TCR sequences turned up only very rarely across donors. In a later analysis, HLA-associated TCR beta chains showed more clonal expansion and lower generation probabilities than non-associated chains that were equally common. In both the original and validation cohorts, the classifier was reported to diagnose cytomegalovirus status with high specificity and sensitivity. Some IMGT-functional V segments, including TRBV6-2 and TRBV6-3, could not be told apart with the 87-base-pair reads, so those segments were excluded. Compared with the roughly 670-donor mean, donors in an Asian-associated ancestry cluster had fewer N-insertions in productive TCRs, according to a later genetic analysis. In a later analysis, the rate of TCR association differed among HLA loci, with DRB1 alleles having the most associated TCRs and HLA-C alleles having the fewest. In a later analysis, most CMV-associated TCR beta chains were found to appear HLA-restricted, with HLA associations seemingly driven largely by CMV exposure. An association between a missense DCLRE1C variant and V-gene and J-gene trimming of TCR beta chains was found in a later genetic analysis and replicated in an independent cohort. CMV serostatus was the only immune exposure information available for the cohort. A total of 150 to 200 TCR beta chains were listed by the study as associated with cytomegalovirus. When HLA alleles, especially DR and DQ, strongly co-occurred, TCR associations were difficult to assign to individual alleles. In vitro tests confirmed that three of the cytomegalovirus-associated TCR beta chains recognize cytomegalovirus antigens. In this cohort, only TCR beta chains were sequenced, and detectable features were limited by the absence of alpha or paired-chain data. The presence/absence analyses assumed that sequencing depth was roughly uniform across donors, and that assumption may not be true. A cluster of highly shared sequence variants was judged likely to be a technical artifact of the sequencing pipeline. The authors suggested that the approach could potentially be generalized to other disease states and immunological phenotypes. Because HLA typing was unavailable for some donors at each locus, only the typed subset was used in association tests.

The receptor chain draws on TRBV5-1 and TRBJ2-2, with the D segment identity uncertain. The sequencing input was PBMCs. This sequence was found in a man aged 18 to 29 in good health and CMV-seronegative. The DNA reads TGCGCCAGCAGCTTCAGTCCGAACACCGGGGAGCTGTTTTTT. This sequence encodes CASSFSPNTGELFF.